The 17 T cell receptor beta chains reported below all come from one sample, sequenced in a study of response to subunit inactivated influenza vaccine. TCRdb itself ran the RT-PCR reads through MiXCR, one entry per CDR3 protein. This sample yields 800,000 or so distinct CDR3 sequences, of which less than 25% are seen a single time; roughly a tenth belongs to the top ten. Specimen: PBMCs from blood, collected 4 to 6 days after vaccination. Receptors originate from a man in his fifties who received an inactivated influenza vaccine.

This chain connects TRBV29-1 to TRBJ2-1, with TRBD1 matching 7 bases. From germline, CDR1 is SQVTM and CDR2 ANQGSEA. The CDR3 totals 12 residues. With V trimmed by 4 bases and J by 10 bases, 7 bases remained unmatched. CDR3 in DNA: TGCAGCGTTGTGGGGCAGGGGGTCGAGCAGTTCTTC. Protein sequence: CSVVGQGVEQFF.

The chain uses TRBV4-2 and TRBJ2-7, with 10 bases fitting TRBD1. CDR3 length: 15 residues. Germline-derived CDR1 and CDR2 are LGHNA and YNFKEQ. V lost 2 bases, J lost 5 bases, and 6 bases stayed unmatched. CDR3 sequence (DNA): TGTGCCAGCAGCCAAACGGACAGGGGGGCCCACGAGCAGTACTTC. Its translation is CASSQTDRGAHEQYF.

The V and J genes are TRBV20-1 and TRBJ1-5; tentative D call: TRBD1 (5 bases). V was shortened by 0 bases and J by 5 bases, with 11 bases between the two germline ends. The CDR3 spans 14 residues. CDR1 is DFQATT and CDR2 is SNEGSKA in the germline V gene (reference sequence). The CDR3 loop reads CSARDRRGDQPQHF. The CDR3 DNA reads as TGCAGTGCTAGAGATAGGCGAGGGGATCAGCCCCAGCATTTT.

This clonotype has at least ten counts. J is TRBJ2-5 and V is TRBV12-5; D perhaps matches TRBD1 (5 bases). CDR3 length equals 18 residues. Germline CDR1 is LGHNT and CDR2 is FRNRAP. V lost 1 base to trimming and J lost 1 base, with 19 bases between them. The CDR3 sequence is CASGLGTGLTWGQETQYF. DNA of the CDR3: TGTGCTAGTGGTTTGGGAACAGGTCTCACGTGGGGCCAAGAGACCCAGTACTTC.

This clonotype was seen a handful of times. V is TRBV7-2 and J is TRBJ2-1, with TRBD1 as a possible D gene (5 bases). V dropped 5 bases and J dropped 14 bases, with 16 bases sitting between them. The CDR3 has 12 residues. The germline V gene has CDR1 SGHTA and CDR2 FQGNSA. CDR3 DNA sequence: TGTGCCAGCAGCCTAGGGGATCTAGGGAAGTTCTTC. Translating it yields CASSLGDLGKFF. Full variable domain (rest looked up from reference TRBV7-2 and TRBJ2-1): GAGVSQSPSNKVTEKGKDVELRCDPISGHTALYWYRQSLGQGLEFLIYFQGNSAPDKSGLPSDRFSAERTGGSVSTLTIQRTQQEDSAVYLCASSLGDLGKFFGPGTRLTVL.

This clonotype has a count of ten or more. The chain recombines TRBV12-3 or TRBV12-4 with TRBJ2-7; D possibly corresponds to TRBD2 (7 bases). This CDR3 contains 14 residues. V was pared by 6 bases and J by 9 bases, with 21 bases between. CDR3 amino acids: CASRPAEGGQVQYF. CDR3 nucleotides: TGTGCCAGCAGACCAGCCGAGGGGGGGCAGGTGCAGTACTTC.

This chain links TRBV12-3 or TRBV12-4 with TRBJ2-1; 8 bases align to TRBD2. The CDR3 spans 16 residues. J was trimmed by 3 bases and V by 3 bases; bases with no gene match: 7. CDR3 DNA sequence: TGTGCCAGCAGTTTGAACGAACTAGCGGTCTACAATGAGCAGTTCTTC. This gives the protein CASSLNELAVYNEQFF.

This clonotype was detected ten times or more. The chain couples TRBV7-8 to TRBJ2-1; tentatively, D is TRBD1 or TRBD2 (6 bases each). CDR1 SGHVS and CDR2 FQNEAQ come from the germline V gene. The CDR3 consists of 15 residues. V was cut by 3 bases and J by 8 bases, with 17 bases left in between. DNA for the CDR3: TGTGCCAGCAGCTTTGGGGGGCCACCATGGGATGAGCAGTTCTTC. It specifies CASSFGGPPWDEQFF.

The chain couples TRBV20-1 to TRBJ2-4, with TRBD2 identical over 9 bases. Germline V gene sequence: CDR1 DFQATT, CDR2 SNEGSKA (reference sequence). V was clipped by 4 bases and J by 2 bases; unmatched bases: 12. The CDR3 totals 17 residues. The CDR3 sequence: CSATPLIAGETKNIQYF. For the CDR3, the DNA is TGCAGTGCTACTCCTCTCATAGCGGGGGAAACCAAAAACATTCAGTACTTC.

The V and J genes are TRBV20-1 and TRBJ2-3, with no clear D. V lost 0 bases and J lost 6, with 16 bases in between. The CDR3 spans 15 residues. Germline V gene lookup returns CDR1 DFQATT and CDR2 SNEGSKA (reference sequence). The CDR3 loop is CSARDPGRLTDTQYF. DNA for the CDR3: TGCAGTGCTAGAGATCCTGGCAGATTGACGGATACGCAGTATTTT.

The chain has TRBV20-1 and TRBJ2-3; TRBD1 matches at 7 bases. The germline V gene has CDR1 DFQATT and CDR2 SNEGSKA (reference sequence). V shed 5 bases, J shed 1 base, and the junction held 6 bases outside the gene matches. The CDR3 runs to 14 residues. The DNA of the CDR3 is TGCAGTGCTGAGGACAGGTTAGGCACAGATACGCAGTATTTT. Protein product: CSAEDRLGTDTQYF.

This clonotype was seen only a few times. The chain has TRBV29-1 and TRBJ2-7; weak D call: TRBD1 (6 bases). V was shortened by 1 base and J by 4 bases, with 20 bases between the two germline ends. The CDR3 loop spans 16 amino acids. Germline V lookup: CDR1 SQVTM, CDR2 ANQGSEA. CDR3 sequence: CSVEGSMGQGIYEQYF. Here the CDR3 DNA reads TGCAGCGTTGAAGGCTCAATGGGGCAGGGGATTTACGAGCAGTACTTC.

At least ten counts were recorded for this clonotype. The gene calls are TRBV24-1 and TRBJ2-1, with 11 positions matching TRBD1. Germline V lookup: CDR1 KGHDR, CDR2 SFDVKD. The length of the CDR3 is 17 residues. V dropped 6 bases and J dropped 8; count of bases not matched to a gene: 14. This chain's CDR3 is CATSPLRGTGGWDEQFF. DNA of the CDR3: TGTGCCACCAGTCCCCTTAGAGGGACAGGGGGATGGGATGAGCAGTTCTTC.

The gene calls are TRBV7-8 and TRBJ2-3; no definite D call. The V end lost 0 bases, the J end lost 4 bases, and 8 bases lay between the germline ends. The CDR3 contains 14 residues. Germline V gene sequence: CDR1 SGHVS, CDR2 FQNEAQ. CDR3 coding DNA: TGTGCCAGCAGCTTAGCGGCGGCGGCAGATACGCAGTATTTT. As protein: CASSLAAAADTQYF.

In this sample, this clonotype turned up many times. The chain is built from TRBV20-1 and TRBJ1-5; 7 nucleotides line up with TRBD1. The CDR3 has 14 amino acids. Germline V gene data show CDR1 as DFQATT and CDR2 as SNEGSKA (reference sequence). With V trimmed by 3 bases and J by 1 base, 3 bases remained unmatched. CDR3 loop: CSASPGGSNQPQHF. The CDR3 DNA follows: TGCAGTGCTAGCCCAGGGGGGAGCAATCAGCCCCAGCATTTT.

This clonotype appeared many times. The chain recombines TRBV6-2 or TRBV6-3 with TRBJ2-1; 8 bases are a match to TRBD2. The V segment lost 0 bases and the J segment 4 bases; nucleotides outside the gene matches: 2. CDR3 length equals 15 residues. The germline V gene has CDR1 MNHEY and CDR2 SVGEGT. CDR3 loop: CASSYSGTSYNEQFF. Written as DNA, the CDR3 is TGTGCCAGCAGTTACTCGGGGACTAGTTACAATGAGCAGTTCTTC.

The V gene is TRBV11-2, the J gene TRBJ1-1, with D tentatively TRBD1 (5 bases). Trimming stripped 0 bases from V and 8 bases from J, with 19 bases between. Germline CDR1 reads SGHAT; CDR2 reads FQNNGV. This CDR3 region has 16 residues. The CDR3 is CASSLEGDSLIAEAFF. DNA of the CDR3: TGTGCCAGCAGCTTAGAGGGGGACTCTTTAATAGCAGAAGCTTTCTTT.